Listed below are T cell receptor beta chains from one sample, sequenced in a study of blood T cell repertoires in COVID-19. Only in-frame clones appear in the TCRdb table, and some are missing; sequencing was by immunoSEQ multiplex PCR. The data show under 450,000 clones, 75% to 90% seen once. Sequences were obtained from peripheral blood. The receptors shown here come from a woman in her 40s with COVID-19, enrolled during active disease. Both conserved end residues are part of each CDR3. Fields, in order: J gene, D gene, V gene, clone size, CDR3 DNA, CDR3 protein. The D gene is left open where the match is weak. Size values are once, few and many counts, or a class for expanded clones, and some rows have none.

TRBJ2-6,NA,TRBV11-2,NA,TGTGCCAGCAGCCCTTACTCTGGGGCCAACGTCCTGACTTTC,CASSPYSGANVLTF
TRBJ2-1,NA,TRBV30,NA,TGTGCCTGGAGTGTAGCTAGCTCCTACAATGAGCAGTTCTTC,CAWSVASSYNEQFF
TRBJ1-4,NA,TRBV28,NA,TGTGCCAGCAGTTTATTTTGGACGGGAGGGTCTGAAAAACTGTTTTTT,CASSLFWTGGSEKLFF
TRBJ1-6,TRBD1,TRBV28,NA,TGTGCCAGCAGTATTATACAGGGGTCCTATAATTCACCCCTCCACTTT,CASSIIQGSYNSPLHF
TRBJ2-1,NA,TRBV6-2/TRBV6-3,NA,TGTGCCAGCAGTTACTCAATTAGCGGCTCCTACAATGAGCAGTTCTTC,CASSYSISGSYNEQFF
TRBJ1-1,NA,TRBV7-2,NA,TGTGCCAGCAGAACCTATCGGGGGTCTGAAGCTTTCTTT,CASRTYRGSEAFF
TRBJ1-1,NA,TRBV7-9,NA,TGTGCCAGCAGATATACAGGGTCCGCTGAAGCTTTCTTT,CASRYTGSAEAFF
TRBJ2-6,TRBD2,TRBV7-3,NA,TGTGCCAGCAGCTTAAGTGGCTTAGCGGGATTATCTGGGGCCAACGTCCTGACTTTC,CASSLSGLAGLSGANVLTF
TRBJ1-6,TRBD1,TRBV11-2,NA,TGTGCCAGCAGCTTAGGGGCGCACAGGGGGGATTCACCCCTCCACTTT,CASSLGAHRGDSPLHF
TRBJ1-3,TRBD1,TRBV4-3,NA,TGCGCCAGCAGCCAAGATGGAGGGGGCGCCATCGGCACCATATATTTT,CASSQDGGGAIGTIYF
TRBJ1-4,TRBD1,TRBV2,NA,TGTGCCAGCAGTGGGAGTAGAACAGGGGCCGCTTGGGATGAAAAACTGTTTTTT,CASSGSRTGAAWDEKLFF
TRBJ1-1,NA,TRBV7-9,few,TGTGCCAGCAGCCGAACCACAGAGAACACTGAAGCTTTCTTT,CASSRTTENTEAFF
TRBJ1-5,NA,TRBV28,NA,TGTGCCAGCAGTTTTGATTTAGAACAGGGTGGCAATCAGCCCCAGCATTTT,CASSFDLEQGGNQPQHF
TRBJ2-5,NA,TRBV2,NA,TGTGCCAGCAGTGGACCCTTAGGGGCAGAGACCCAGTACTTC,CASSGPLGAETQYF
TRBJ1-1,NA,TRBV7-2,NA,TGTGCCAGCAGCCCCCAGCAGGGATACACTGAAGCTTTCTTT,CASSPQQGYTEAFF
TRBJ1-2,NA,TRBV28,once,TGTGCCGCACGGACACTGGATGGCTACACCTTC,CAARTLDGYTF